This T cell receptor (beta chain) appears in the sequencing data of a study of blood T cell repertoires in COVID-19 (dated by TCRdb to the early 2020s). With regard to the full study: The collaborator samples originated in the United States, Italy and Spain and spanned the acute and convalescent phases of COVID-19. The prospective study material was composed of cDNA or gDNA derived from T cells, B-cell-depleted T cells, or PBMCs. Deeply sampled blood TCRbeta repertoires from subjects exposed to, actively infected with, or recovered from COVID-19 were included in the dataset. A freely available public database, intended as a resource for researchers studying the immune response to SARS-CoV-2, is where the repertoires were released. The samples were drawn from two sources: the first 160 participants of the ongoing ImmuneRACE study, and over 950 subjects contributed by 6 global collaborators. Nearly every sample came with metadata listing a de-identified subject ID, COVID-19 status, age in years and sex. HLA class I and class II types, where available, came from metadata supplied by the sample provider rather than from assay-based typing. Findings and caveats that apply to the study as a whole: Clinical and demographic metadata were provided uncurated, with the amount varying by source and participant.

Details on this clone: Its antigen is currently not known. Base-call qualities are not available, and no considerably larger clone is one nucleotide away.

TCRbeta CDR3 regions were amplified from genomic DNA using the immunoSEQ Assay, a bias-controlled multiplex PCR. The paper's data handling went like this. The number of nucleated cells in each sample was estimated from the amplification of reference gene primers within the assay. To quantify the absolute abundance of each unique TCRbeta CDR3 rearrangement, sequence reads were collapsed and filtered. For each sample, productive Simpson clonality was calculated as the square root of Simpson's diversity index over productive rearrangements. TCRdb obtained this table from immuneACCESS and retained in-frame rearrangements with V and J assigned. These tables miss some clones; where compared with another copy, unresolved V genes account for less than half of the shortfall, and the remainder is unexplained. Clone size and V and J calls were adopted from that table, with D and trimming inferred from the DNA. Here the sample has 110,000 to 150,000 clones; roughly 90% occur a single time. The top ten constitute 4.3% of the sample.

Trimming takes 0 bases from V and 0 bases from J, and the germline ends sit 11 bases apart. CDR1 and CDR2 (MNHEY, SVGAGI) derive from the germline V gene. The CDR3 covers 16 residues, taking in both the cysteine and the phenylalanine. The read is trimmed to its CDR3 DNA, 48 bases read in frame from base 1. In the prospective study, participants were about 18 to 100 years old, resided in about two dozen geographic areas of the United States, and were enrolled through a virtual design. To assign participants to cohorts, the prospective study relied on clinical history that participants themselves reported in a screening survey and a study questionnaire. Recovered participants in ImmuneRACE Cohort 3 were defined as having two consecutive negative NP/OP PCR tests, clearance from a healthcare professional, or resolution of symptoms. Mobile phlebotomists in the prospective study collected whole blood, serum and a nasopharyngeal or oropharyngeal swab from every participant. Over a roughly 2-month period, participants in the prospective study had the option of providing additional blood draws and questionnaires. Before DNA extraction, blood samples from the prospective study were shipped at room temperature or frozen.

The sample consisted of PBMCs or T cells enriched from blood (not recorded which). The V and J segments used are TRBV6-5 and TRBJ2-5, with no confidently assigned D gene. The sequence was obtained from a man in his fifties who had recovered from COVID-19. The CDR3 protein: CASSYSSGWNQETQYF. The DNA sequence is TGTGCCAGCAGTTACTCGTCGGGTTGGAACCAAGAGACCCAGTACTTC.